This T cell receptor (beta chain) emerged from a study of T cell responses to AZD1222 COVID-19 vaccine (dated by TCRdb to the early 2020s). Regarding the complete study: Because spike-specific TCR depth and breadth did not differ between the two schedules, AZD1222 recipients who got a second dose at roughly 4 weeks were pooled with those who got a second dose at roughly 12 weeks. TCR sequencing covered some 250 trial participants: 207 given two doses of AZD1222 and some 25 given two doses of MenACWY control vaccine. Enrollment into the trials was organized by age into subgroups of 18-55, 56-69 and 70-plus years, and those subgroups contained about 160, 30 and 59 TCR-sequenced participants, respectively. Overall study outcomes, separate from this receptor: Conclusions about previously exposed vaccinees were limited because only six AZD1222 recipients were SARS-CoV-2 seropositive at baseline. Participants were mostly white British and included more females than males, and it was suggested by the authors that clonal diversity may have been underestimated. Spike-specific TCR breadth and depth rose significantly after two AZD1222 doses compared with day 0 and with MenACWY recipients. Nearly half of unique spike-specific TCRs reportedly recognized epitopes outside regions mutated in the B.1.351 and B.1.1.7 variants. CD4 TCRs associated with the vaccine covered the entire spike protein, and the dominant responses were in regions 160-218 and 743-854. Because no day 14 peak-response samples were available, repertoires were characterized only after the peak T cell response. The 56-69-year group was small, and its depth increase did not reach significance, likely because of low power.

The CDR3 regions of human TCRbeta chains were analyzed by immunosequencing. Per the authors' processing: TCRs in the repertoires were matched against a reference library of SARS-CoV-2-specific TCRs that had been generated with the MIRA antigen-specificity platform. Breadth was defined as the fraction of unique TCRs that were SARS-CoV-2-associated, and depth was defined as the fraction of total T cells that were SARS-CoV-2-associated. Using the MIRA data, every spike-specific TCR was mapped to the spike region that the TCR reacted to and assigned to either a CD4 or a CD8 class. Log10-transformed breadth and depth values were compared by one-way ANOVA with Sidak's multiple comparisons tests. TCRdb holds this immuneACCESS table with in-frame rearrangements only. Some clones are missing; in checked studies, unresolved V genes explain under half, and the rest has no known cause. V and J calls and clone size are copied from that table; D and trimming were computed from the DNA. This sample has 95,000 to 150,000 clones in its table, and approximately 86% of those were observed once. The ten largest clones add up to roughly 2.4% of the sample.

As concerns this clone: Its specific antigen is unknown. The sample holds no much larger clone one base away, and base qualities are not on file.

The germline ends are 19 bases apart after V is trimmed by 2 bases and J by 8 bases. From the germline V gene (reference sequence), CDR1 is MNHNY and CDR2 is SVGAGI. The CDR3 holds 16 amino acids from the cysteine to the phenylalanine. Just the 48-base CDR3 DNA is kept, in frame starting at base 1. The time point label, read with the paper, signifies: baseline before first vaccination. Samples from vaccinated people were obtained from the UK trials COV001 and COV002, which included a single-blind randomized controlled phase 2/3 trial of AZD1222 (ChAdOx1 nCoV-19) in healthy adults. For TCRbeta chain sequencing, PBMC samples were collected from trial participants at day 0 and at day 28 after the second dose.

This receptor was taken from an adult in good health. The rearranged segments are TRBV6-6 and TRBJ1-5; the D gene is possibly TRBD1, with 6 bases matching. Sequencing was performed on peripheral blood, taken on day 0 of AZD1222 vaccination. Read as DNA, the sequence is TGTGCCAGCAGTTACGACAGGCCGAACCAGGAAAAGCCCCAGCATTTT. Translated, this gives CASSYDRPNQEKPQHF.